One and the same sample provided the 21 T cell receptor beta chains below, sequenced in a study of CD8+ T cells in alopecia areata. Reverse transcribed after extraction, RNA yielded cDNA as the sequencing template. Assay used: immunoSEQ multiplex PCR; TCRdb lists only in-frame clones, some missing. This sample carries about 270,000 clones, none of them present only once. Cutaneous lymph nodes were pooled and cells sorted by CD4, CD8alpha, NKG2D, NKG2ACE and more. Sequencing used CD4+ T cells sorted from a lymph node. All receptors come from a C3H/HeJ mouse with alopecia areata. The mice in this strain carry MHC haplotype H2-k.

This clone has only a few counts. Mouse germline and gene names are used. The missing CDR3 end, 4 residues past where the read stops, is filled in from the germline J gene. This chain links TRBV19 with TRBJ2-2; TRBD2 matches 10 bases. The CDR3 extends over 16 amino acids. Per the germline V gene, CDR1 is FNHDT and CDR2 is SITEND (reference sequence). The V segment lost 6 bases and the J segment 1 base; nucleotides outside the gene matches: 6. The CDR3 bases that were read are TGTGCCAGCACCTCCGGACTGGGGGAAAACACCGGG. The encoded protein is CASTSGLGENTG. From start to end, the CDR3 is CASTSGLGENTGQLYF.

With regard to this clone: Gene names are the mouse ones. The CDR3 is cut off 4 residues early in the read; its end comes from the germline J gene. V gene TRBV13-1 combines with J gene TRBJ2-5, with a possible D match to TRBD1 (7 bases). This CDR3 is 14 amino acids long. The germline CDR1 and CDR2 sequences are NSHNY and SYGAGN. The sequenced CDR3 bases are TGTGCCAGCAGTGAGGGAGGGGGCGAAGAC. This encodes CASSEGGGED. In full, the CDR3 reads CASSEGGGEDTQYF.

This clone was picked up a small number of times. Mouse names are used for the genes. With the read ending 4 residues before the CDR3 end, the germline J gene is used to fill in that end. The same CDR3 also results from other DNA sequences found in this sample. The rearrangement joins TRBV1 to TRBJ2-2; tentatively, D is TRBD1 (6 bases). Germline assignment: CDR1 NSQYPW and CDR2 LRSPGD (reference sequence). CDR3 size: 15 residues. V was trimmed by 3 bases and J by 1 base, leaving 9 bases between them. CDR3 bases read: TGCACCTGCAGTGCCCTAGGGGGAAACACCGGG. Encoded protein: CTCSALGGNTG. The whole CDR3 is CTCSALGGNTGQLYF.

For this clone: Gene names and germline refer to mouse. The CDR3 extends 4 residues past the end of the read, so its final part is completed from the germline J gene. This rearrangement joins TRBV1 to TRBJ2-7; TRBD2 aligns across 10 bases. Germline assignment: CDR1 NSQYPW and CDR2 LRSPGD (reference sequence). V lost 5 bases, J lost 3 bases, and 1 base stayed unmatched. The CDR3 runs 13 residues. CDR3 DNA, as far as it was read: TGCACCTGCAGTCGACTGGGGGGCTAT. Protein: CTCSRLGGY. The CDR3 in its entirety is CTCSRLGGYEQYF.

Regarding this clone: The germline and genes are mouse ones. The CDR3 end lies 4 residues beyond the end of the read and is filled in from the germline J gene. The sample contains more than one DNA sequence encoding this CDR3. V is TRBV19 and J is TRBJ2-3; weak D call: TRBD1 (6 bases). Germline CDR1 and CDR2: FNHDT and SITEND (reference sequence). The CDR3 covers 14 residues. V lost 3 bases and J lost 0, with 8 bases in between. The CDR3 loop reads CASSSQGSAETLYF. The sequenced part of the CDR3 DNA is TGTGCCAGCAGTAGCCAGGGGAGTGCAGAA. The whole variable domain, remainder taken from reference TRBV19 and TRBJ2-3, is GGIITQTPKFLIGQEGQKLTLKCQQNFNHDTMYWYRQDSGKGLRLIYYSITENDLQKGDLSEGYDASREKKSSFSLTVTSAQKNEMAVFLCASSSQGSAETLYFGSGTRLTVL.

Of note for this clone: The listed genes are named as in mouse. The sequenced CDR3 bases are TGTGCCAGCAAATACAGGGGTGACACCGGG. It specifies CASKYRGDTG. The full CDR3 sequence reads CASKYRGDTGQLYF. The chain couples TRBV13-3 to TRBJ2-2; TRBD1 matches 7 bases. The read ends 4 residues early relative to the CDR3; the germline J gene fills the gap. V trimming: 6 bases; J trimming: 3 bases; junction bases outside the gene matches: 5. Per the germline V gene, CDR1 is NNHDY and CDR2 is SYVADS. This CDR3 contains 14 residues.

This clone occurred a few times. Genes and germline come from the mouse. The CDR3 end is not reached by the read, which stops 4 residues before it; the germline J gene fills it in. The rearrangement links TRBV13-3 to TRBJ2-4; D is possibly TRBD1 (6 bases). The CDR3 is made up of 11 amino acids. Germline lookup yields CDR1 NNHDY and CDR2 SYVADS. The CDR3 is CASNQGNTLYF. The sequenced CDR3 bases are TGTGCCAGCAACCAGGGGAAC.

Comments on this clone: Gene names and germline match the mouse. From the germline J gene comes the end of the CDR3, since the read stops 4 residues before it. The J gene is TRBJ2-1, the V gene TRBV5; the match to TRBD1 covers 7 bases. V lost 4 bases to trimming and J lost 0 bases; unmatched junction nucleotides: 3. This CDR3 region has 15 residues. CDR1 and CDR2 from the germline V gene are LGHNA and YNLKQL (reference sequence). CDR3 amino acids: CASSLDRLNYAEQFF. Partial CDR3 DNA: TGTGCCAGCAGCCTGGACAGGCTTAACTATGCT.

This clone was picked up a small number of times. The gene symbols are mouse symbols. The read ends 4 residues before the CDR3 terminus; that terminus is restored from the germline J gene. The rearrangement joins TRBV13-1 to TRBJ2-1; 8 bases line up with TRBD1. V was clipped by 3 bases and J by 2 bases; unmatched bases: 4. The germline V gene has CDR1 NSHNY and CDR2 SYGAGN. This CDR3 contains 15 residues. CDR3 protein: CASSGNRGDYAEQFF. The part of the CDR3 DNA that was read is TGTGCCAGCAGTGGGAACAGGGGGGACTATGCT.

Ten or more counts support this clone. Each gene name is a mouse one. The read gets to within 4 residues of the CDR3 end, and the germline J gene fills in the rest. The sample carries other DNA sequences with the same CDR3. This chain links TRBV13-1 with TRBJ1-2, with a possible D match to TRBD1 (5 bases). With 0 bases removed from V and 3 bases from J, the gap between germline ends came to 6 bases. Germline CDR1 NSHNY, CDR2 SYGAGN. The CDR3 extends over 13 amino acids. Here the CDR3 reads CASSDVGDSDYTF. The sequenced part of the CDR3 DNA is TGTGCCAGCAGTGATGTGGGGGACTCC.

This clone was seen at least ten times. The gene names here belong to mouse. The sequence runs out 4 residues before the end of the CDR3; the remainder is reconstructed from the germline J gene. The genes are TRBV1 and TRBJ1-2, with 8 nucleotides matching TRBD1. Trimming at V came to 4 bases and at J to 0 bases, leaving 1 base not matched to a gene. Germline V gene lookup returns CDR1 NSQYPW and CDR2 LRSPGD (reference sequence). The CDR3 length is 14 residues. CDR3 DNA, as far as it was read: TGCACCTGCAGTGGGACAGGGTCAAACTCC. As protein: CTCSGTGSNS. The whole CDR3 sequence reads CTCSGTGSNSDYTF. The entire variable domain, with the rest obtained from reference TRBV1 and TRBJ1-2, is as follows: VTLLEQNPRWRLVPRGQAVNLRCILKNSQYPWMSWYQQDLQKQLQWLFTLRSPGDKEVKSLPGADYLATRVTDTELRLQVANMSQGRTLYCTCSGTGSNSDYTFGSGTRLLVI.

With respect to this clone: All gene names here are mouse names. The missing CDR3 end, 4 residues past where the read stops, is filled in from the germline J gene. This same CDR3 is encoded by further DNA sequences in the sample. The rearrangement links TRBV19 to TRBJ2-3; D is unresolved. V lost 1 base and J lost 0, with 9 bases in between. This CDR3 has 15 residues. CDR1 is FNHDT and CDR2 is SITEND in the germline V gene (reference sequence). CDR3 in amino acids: CASSISRSSAETLYF. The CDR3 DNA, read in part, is TGTGCCAGCAGTATATCCAGGTCGAGTGCAGAA.

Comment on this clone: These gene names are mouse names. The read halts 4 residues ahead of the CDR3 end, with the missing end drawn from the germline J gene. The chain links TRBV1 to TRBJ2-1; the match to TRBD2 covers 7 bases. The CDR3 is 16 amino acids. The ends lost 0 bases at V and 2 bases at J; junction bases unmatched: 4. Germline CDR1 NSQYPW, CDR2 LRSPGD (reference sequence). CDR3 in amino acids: CTCSADRWGDYAEQFF. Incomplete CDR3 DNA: TGCACCTGCAGTGCAGATCGGTGGGGGGACTATGCT.

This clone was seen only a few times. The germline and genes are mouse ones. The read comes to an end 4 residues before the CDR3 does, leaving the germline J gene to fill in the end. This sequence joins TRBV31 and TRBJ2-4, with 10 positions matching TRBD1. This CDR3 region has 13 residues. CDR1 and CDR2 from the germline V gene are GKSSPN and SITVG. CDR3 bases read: TGTGCCTGGAGTCCGGGACAGGGGAAC. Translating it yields CAWSPGQGN. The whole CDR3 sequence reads CAWSPGQGNTLYF.

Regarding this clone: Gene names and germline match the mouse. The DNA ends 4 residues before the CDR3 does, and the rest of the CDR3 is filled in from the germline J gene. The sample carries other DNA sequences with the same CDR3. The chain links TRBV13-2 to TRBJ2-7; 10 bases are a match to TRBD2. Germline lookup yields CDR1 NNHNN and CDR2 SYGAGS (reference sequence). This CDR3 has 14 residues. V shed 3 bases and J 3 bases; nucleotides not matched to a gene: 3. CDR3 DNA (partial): TGTGCCAGCGGTGCCCGGACTGGGGGCTAT. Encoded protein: CASGARTGGY. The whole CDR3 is CASGARTGGYEQYF.

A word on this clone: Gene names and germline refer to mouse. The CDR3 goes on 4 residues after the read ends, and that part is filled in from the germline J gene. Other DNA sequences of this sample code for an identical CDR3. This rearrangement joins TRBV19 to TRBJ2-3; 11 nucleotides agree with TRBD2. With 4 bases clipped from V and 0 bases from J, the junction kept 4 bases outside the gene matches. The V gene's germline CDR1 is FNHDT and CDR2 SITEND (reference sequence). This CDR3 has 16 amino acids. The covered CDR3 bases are TGTGCCAGCAGTCCACGACTGGGGGGGAGTGCAGAA. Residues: CASSPRLGGSAE. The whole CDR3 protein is CASSPRLGGSAETLYF.

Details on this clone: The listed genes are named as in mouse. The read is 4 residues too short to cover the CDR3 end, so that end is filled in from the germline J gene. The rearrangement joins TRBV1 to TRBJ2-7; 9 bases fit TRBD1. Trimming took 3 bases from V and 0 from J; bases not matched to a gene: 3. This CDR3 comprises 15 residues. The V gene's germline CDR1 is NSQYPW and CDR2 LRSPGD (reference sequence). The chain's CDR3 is CTCSARDRDSYEQYF. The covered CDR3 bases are TGCACCTGCAGTGCCCGGGACAGGGACTCCTAT.

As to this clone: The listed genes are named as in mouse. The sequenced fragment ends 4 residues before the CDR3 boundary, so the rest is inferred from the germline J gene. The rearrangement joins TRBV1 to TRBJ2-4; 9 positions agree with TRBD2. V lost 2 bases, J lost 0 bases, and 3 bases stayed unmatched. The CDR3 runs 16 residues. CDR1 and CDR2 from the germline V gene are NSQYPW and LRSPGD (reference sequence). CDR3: CTCSALGGSSQNTLYF. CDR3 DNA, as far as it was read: TGCACCTGCAGTGCACTGGGGGGGTCTAGTCAAAAC.

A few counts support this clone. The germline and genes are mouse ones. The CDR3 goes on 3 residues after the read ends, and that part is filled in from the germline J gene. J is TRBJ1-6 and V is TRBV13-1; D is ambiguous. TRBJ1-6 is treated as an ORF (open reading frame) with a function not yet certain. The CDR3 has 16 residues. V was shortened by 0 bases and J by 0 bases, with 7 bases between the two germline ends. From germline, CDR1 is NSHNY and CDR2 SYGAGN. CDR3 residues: CASSDGQVSYNSPLYF. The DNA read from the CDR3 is TGTGCCAGCAGTGATGGGCAGGTTTCCTATAATTCGCCC.

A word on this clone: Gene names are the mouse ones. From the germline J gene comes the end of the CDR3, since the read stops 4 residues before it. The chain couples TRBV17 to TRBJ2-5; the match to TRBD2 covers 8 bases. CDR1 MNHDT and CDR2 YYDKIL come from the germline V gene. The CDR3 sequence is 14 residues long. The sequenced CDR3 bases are TGTGCTAGCTCGGTATGGGGGGGAAAAGAC. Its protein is CASSVWGGKD. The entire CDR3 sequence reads CASSVWGGKDTQYF.

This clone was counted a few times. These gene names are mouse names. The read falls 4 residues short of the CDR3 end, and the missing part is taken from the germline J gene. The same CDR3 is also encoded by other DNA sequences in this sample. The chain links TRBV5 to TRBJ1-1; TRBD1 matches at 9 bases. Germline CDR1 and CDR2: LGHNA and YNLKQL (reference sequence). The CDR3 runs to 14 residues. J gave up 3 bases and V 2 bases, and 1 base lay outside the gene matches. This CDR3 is CASSQTGGDTEVFF. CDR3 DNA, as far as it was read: TGTGCCAGCAGCCAAACAGGGGGCGACACA.